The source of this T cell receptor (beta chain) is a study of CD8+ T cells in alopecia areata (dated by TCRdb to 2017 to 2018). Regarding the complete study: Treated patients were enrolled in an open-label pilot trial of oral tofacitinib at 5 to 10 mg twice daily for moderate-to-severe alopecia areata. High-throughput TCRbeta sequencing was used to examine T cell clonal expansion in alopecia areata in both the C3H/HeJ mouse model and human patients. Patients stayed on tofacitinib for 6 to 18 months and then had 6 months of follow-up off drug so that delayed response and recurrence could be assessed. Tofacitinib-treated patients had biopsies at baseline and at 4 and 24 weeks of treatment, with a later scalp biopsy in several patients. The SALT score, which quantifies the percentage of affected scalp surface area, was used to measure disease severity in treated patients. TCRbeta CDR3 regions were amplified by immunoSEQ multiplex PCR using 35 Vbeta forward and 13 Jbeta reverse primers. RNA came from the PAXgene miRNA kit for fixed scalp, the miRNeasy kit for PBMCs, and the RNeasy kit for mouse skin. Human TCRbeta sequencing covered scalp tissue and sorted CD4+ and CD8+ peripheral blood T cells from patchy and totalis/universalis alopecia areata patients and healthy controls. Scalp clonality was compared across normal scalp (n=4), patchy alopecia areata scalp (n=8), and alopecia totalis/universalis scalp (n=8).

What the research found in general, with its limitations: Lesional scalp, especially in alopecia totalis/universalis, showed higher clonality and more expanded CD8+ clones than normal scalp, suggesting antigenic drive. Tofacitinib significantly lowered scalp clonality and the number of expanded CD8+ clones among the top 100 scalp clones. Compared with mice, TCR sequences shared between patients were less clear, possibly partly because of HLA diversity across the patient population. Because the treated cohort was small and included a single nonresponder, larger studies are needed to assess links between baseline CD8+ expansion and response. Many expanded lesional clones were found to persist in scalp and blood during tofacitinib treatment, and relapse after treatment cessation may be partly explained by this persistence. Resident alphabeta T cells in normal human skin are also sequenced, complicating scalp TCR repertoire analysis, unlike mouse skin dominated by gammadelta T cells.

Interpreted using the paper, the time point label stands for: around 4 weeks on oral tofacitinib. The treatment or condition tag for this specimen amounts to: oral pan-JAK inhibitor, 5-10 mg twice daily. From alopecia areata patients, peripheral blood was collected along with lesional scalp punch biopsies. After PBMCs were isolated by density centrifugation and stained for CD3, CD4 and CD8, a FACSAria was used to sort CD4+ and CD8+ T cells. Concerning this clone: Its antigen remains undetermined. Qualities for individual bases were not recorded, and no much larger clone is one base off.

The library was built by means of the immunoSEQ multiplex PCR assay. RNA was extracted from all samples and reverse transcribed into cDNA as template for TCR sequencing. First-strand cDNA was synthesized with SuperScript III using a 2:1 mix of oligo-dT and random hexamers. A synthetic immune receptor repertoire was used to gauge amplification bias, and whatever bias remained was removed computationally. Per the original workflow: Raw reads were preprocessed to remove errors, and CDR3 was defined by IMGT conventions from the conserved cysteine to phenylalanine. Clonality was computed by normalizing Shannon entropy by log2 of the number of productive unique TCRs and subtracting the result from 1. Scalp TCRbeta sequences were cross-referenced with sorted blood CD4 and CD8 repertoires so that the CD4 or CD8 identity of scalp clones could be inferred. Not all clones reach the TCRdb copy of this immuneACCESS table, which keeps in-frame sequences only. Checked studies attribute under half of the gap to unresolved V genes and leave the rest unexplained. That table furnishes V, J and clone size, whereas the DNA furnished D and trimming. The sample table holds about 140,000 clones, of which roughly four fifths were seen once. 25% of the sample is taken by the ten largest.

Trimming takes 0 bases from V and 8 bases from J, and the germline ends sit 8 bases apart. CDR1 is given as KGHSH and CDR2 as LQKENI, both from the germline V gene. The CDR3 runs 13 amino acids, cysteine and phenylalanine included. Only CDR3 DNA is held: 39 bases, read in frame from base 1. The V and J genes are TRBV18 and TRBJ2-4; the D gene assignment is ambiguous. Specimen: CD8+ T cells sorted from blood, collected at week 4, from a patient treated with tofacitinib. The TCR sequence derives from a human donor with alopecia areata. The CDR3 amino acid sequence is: CASSPPDEDIQYF. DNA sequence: TGTGCCAGCTCACCACCTGACGAGGACATTCAGTACTTC.